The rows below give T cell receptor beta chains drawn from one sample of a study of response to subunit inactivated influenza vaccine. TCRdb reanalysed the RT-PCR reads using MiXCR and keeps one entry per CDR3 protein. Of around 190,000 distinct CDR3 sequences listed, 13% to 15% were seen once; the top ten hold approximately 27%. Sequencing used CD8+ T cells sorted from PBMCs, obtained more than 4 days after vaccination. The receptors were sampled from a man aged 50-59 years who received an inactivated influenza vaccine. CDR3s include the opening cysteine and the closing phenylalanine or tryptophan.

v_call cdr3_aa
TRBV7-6 CASSLEAGQVNTGELFF
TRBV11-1 CASSSSVSGNSGANVLTF
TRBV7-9 CASSHYRGPMYEQYF
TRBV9 CASSVGGGLGNTIYF
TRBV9 CASSVDLGLDTQYF
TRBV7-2 CASSLNRVSSYNEQFF
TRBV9 CASSSTGLGSPLHF
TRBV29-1 CSAKGGVGSYEQYF
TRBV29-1 CSVEGTAYEQYF
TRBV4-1 CASSQGGLQDRYSWFLNTEAFF
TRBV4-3 CASSQGPMVWSGEKLFF
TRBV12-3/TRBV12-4 CASSPPSGLNYGEQYF
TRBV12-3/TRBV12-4 CASRPGLGEQYF
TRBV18 CASSLTALEKLFF
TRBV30 CAWSAGTSRNIQYF
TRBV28 CASSPGSGRSHEQYF
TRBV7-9 CASSLAHSYNEQFF
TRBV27 CASSLNRFYGYTF
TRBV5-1 CASSPEGGLLVAGELFF
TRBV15 CATSRGGRAMNTEAFF
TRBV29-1 CSVTRDAGVEETQYF
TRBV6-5 CASSSVPGQSAKNIQYF
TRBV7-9 CASSFYITGGNEQFF
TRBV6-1 CASIRDRGMYTEAFF
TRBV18 CASSPATGGRGETEAFF
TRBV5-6 CASRSPGGRKNTEAFF
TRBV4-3 CASRPRSGDPFEAFF
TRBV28 CASTGTSVYNEQFF
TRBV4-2 CASSQEQGASQETQYF